A selection of T cell receptor beta chains follows, all from one sample in a study of graft-versus-host responses after intestinal transplantation. TCRdb's copy holds only in-frame clones and misses some; the assay was immunoSEQ multiplex PCR. The sample lists some 29,000 clones, 80% occurring once. The source material was ileum tissue, sampled 98 days after intestinal transplantation. The receptors here all came from a human patient who received an intestinal transplant, so some T cells may come from the graft donor. The CDR3 runs from the conserved cysteine through the conserved F or W. A D gene is named only where the DNA matches it firmly. Size values are once, few and many counts, or a class for expanded clones, and some rows have none.

J gene | clone size | V gene | D gene | CDR3 DNA | CDR3 protein
TRBJ1-4 | NA | TRBV6-1 | NA | TGTGCCAGCGGCAGGGTCGGCGGGACGGAAAAACTGTTTTTT | CASGRVGGTEKLFF
TRBJ2-3 | NA | TRBV6-5 | TRBD1 | TGTGCCAGCAGACGGACAGGGGTAAGAGATACGCAGTATTTT | CASRRTGVRDTQYF
TRBJ2-4 | NA | TRBV19 | TRBD1 | TGTGCCAGTAGTATGTTGAGGGGGCTAGCCAAAAACATTCAGTACTTC | CASSMLRGLAKNIQYF
TRBJ1-1 | NA | TRBV2 | NA | TGTGCCAGCAGTCCCTACAGGGACACTGAAGCTTTCTTT | CASSPYRDTEAFF
TRBJ1-1 | NA | TRBV10-3 | TRBD1 | TGTGCCATCAGTTTCGCCACAGGGGAATCGACCGTGAACACTGAAGCTTTCTTT | CAISFATGESTVNTEAFF
TRBJ2-2 | NA | TRBV27 | TRBD1 | TGTGCCAGCAGTTTTTCACAGGGGGGCACCGGGGAGCTGTTTTTT | CASSFSQGGTGELFF
TRBJ2-7 | NA | TRBV27 | NA | TGTGCCAGCAGTCCTTTGGGGCGACCCTACGAGCAGTACTTC | CASSPLGRPYEQYF
TRBJ2-2 | NA | TRBV6-5 | NA | TGTGCCAGCAGTTGGGCGGGGAGAATTGTCTCCGGGGAGCTGTTTTTT | CASSWAGRIVSGELFF
TRBJ1-1 | NA | TRBV6-5 | NA | TGTGCCAGCAGTTCCACACCGTACACTGAAGCTTTCTTT | CASSSTPYTEAFF
TRBJ2-7 | NA | TRBV27 | TRBD1 | TGTGCCAGCAGTTTAGTGGCAGGGGGTGGAGAGCAGTACTTC | CASSLVAGGGEQYF
TRBJ1-2 | once | TRBV9 | TRBD1 | TGTGCCAGCAGCGTAGGGAACAGGGGAGGTGGCTACACCTTC | CASSVGNRGGGYTF
TRBJ2-1 | NA | TRBV7-9 | NA | TGTGCCAGCAGCTTAGGTTCCGGTAATGAGCAGTTCTTC | CASSLGSGNEQFF
TRBJ2-5 | NA | TRBV5-4 | TRBD2 | TGTGCCAGCAGCTTGGGCAGGGAGGGGACCCAGTACTTC | CASSLGREGTQYF
TRBJ2-1 | NA | TRBV5-1 | NA | TGCGCCAGCACGGCCACTCCCGGGGGTCATGAGCAGTTCTTC | CASTATPGGHEQFF
TRBJ2-1 | NA | TRBV9 | NA | TGTGCCAGCAGCGTCGATGTAAGAAACAATGAGCAGTTCTTC | CASSVDVRNNEQFF
TRBJ2-2 | NA | TRBV2 | TRBD1 | TGTGCCAGCAGTCGGGGGACAGGGGTATGGAACACCGGGGAGCTGTTTTTT | CASSRGTGVWNTGELFF
TRBJ2-1 | once | TRBV4-2 | NA | TGTGCCAGCAGCCAAGTTTGGGACGTCGACAGGACGAACAATGAGCAGTTCTTC | CASSQVWDVDRTNNEQFF
TRBJ1-2 | NA | TRBV4-2 | TRBD1 | TGTGCCAGCAGCCAAAGGGGGCTTTATGGCTACACCTTC | CASSQRGLYGYTF
TRBJ1-3 | NA | TRBV5-1 | TRBD1 | TGCGCCAGCAGATACAGGGGAAGTGGAAACACCATATATTTT | CASRYRGSGNTIYF
TRBJ2-5 | NA | TRBV27 | TRBD1 | TGTGCCAGCAGTCAAACGACAGGGGTAGGGGAGACCCAGTACTTC | CASSQTTGVGETQYF
TRBJ2-2 | medium-sized | TRBV13 | NA | TGTGCCAGCAGCTCCCGGGGTAACACCGGGGAGCTGTTTTTT | CASSSRGNTGELFF
TRBJ1-1 | NA | TRBV5-4 | NA | TGTGCCAGCAGCTTTGAGGGGATGAACACTGAAGCTTTCTTT | CASSFEGMNTEAFF
TRBJ2-7 | NA | TRBV6-5 | TRBD1 | TGTGCCAGCTGGGACAGGAGCTACGAGCAGTACTTC | CASWDRSYEQYF
TRBJ2-7 | NA | TRBV15 | NA | TGTGCCACCAGCAGAGCCGACGGGGCCTACGAGCAGTACTTC | CATSRADGAYEQYF
TRBJ1-6 | once | TRBV30 | NA | TGTGCCGGCCGGGACACCTATAATTCACCCCTCCACTTT | CAGRDTYNSPLHF
TRBJ2-7 | NA | TRBV27 | NA | TGTGCCAGCAGTTTATCGATGCAGGGAAGCGCGGAGCAGTACTTC | CASSLSMQGSAEQYF
TRBJ2-1 | NA | TRBV6-1 | NA | TGTGCCAGCAGGGCCTTCGGCGGGCCTTATGAGCAGTTCTTC | CASRAFGGPYEQFF
TRBJ2-5 | NA | TRBV7-2 | NA | TGTGCCAGCCGCGAGCGGGCTTACCAAGAGACCCAGTACTTC | CASRERAYQETQYF
TRBJ2-7 | NA | TRBV9 | TRBD1 | TGTGCCAGCAGCCAGGGACAGGGGGCAATGTACTTC | CASSQGQGAMYF
TRBJ2-1 | NA | TRBV10-2 | NA | TGCGCCAGCAGACGGGGGGCACCCAATGAGCAGTTCTTC | CASRRGAPNEQFF
TRBJ2-1 | NA | TRBV5-1 | NA | TGCGCCAGCGGCCTGGGACGGGGATCGGCCGGTGGGTCCAATGAGCAGTTCTTC | CASGLGRGSAGGSNEQFF
TRBJ1-5 | NA | TRBV19 | TRBD1 | TGTGCCAGTAGTATAGGCCCGGGACAGGGGAATCAGCCCCAGCATTTT | CASSIGPGQGNQPQHF
TRBJ1-2 | NA | TRBV7-9 | NA | TGTGCCAGCATCCCTCCCCAGGGTCATGGCTACACCTTC | CASIPPQGHGYTF
TRBJ2-7 | few | TRBV12-5 | NA | TGTGCTAGTGGGGAGAACTACGAGCAGTACTTC | CASGENYEQYF
TRBJ2-7 | few | TRBV2 | NA | TGTGCCAGCAGTGAAGATCTTATGGGAGATTACGAGCAGTACTTC | CASSEDLMGDYEQYF
TRBJ1-2 | NA | TRBV28 | NA | TGTGCCAGCAGTTTCTCCGGAACAGCGTATGGCTACACCTTC | CASSFSGTAYGYTF
TRBJ2-7 | NA | TRBV21-1 | NA | TGTGCCAGCAACCCGACTAGTAGGTACGAGCAGTACTTC | CASNPTSRYEQYF
TRBJ2-1 | NA | TRBV18 | TRBD1 | TGTGCCAGCTCATCGGACAGGGGCAATGAGCAGTTCTTC | CASSSDRGNEQFF
TRBJ2-7 | NA | TRBV9 | NA | TGTGCCAGCAGCGTAGAGGAAAGGAGAATGGGCGAGCAGTACTTC | CASSVEERRMGEQYF
TRBJ2-7 | NA | TRBV18 | NA | TGTGCCAGCTCACCACCGGAGGGAAACGAGCAGTACTTC | CASSPPEGNEQYF